The 25 T cell receptor beta chains given below trace back to one sample, sequenced in a study of cytomegalovirus exposure and HLA in healthy donors. The primer mix had 60 Vbeta and 13 Jbeta primers. Sequenced by immunoSEQ multiplex PCR; TCRdb stores in-frame clones only, minus some. Of about 150,000 clones detected, around 65% appear once; the ten largest clones hold roughly 1.9%. Sequencing used PBMCs. The receptor set was obtained from a male donor in good health and CMV-seronegative.

This chain connects TRBV7-3 to TRBJ2-5; 8 bases are shared with TRBD1. This CDR3 has 14 residues. V was pared by 3 bases and J by 5 bases, with 5 bases of the junction left unmatched. The germline gives CDR1 SGHTA, CDR2 FQGTGA. CDR3 region: CASSFQGAGETQYF. The CDR3 nucleotides read TGTGCCAGCAGCTTTCAGGGGGCGGGGGAGACCCAGTACTTC.

The rearrangement joins TRBV12-5 to TRBJ1-5; 8 nucleotides match TRBD1. CDR1 is LGHNT and CDR2 is FRNRAP in the germline V gene. CDR3 length equals 15 residues. V was clipped by 1 base and J by 7 bases; unmatched bases: 6. The chain's CDR3 is CASGLGGQVGQPQHF. CDR3 sequence (DNA): TGTGCTAGTGGTTTGGGGGGACAGGTCGGGCAGCCCCAGCATTTT.

The chain couples TRBV7-9 to TRBJ1-1, with 8 bases fitting TRBD1. Trimming cost V 4 bases and J 6 bases; bases outside gene matches: 7. The CDR3 sequence is 14 residues long. Germline V gene lookup returns CDR1 SEHNR and CDR2 FQNEAQ (reference sequence). CDR3 DNA sequence: TGTGCCAGCAGCTCGGTTCAGGGGGCAGCTGAAGCTTTCTTT. This translates into CASSSVQGAAEAFF.

The chain couples TRBV5-1 to TRBJ1-2, with unresolved D. V lost 0 bases and J lost 6, with 24 bases in between. Germline assignment: CDR1 SGHRS and CDR2 YFSETQ. This CDR3 is 18 amino acids long. The CDR3: CASSLAKAGPERRHGYTF. As DNA, the CDR3 is TGCGCCAGCAGCTTGGCCAAGGCAGGTCCTGAAAGAAGACATGGCTACACCTTC.

The chain combines TRBV6-1 with TRBJ1-5, with 7 bases aligning to TRBD1. This CDR3 has 14 residues. The J segment lost 4 bases and the V segment lost 6 bases, leaving 6 bases of the junction unmatched. The V gene's germline CDR1 is MNHNS and CDR2 SASEGT. CDR3 in amino acids: CASRLGQRNQPQHF. The CDR3 DNA reads as TGTGCCAGCAGATTGGGACAGAGAAATCAGCCCCAGCATTTT.

This clone was observed once. The chain has TRBV2 and TRBJ2-1; 8 positions agree with TRBD1. This CDR3 spans 13 amino acids. CDR1 is SNHLY and CDR2 is FYNNEI in the germline V gene. After removal of 7 bases from V and 5 bases from J, the junction contained 4 bases not matched to a gene. The CDR3 is CASTGQGNNEQFF. CDR3 sequence (DNA): TGTGCCAGCACCGGACAGGGTAACAATGAGCAGTTCTTC.

The rearrangement links TRBV18 to TRBJ2-3; perhaps TRBD1 as D (6 bases). This CDR3 region has 13 residues. CDR1 is KGHSH, CDR2 LQKENI, per germline. V lost 3 bases, J lost 11 bases, and 15 bases lay in between. CDR3 nucleotide sequence: TGTGCCAGCTCACCGGGCCCCTCCAGGGGGCAGTATTTT. Protein product: CASSPGPSRGQYF.

The rearrangement links TRBV27 to TRBJ1-2; 12 bases match TRBD1. The CDR3 has 16 amino acids. Unmatched junction bases numbered 5, after V lost 2 bases and J lost 4 bases. CDR1 and CDR2 (germline): MNHEY, SMNVEV (reference sequence). CDR3 sequence reads: CASSLDRGQGAYGYTF. The DNA for the CDR3 is TGTGCCAGCAGTTTAGATAGGGGACAGGGGGCCTATGGCTACACCTTC.

This clone was seen once. V and J are TRBV11-2 and TRBJ2-1; 9 nucleotides align to TRBD2. CDR1 is SGHAT and CDR2 is FQNNGV in the germline V gene. The V gene end was trimmed by 3 bases and the J gene end by 6 bases; junction bases not matched to a gene: 9. The CDR3 runs 16 residues. CDR3 protein: CASSFPLAGKANEQFF. DNA for the CDR3: TGTGCCAGCAGCTTCCCCCTAGCGGGGAAAGCCAATGAGCAGTTCTTC.

V is TRBV7-2 and J is TRBJ1-2, with D possibly matching TRBD1 (5 bases). Deletions cut 5 bases from V and 5 bases from J, with 15 bases between. The CDR3 spans 14 residues. Germline CDR1 SGHTA, CDR2 FQGNSA. Here the CDR3 DNA reads TGTGCCAGCAGCCCGCCCGGGGAGGGGTATGGCTACACCTTC. As protein: CASSPPGEGYGYTF.

This rearrangement joins TRBV18 to TRBJ1-4, with TRBD1 matching 11 bases. The CDR3 length is 15 residues. The germline gives CDR1 KGHSH, CDR2 LQKENI. After removal of 3 bases from V and 12 bases from J, the junction contained 9 bases not matched to a gene. The CDR3, as DNA: TGTGCCAGCTCACCCCTCGGACAGGGGGCGGAAGAACTGTTTTTT. Protein product: CASSPLGQGAEELFF.

The chain combines TRBV5-8 with TRBJ2-5, with TRBD1 matching over 7 bases. After removal of 6 bases from V and 3 bases from J, the junction contained 11 bases not matched to a gene. This CDR3 is 15 amino acids long. Per the germline V gene, CDR1 is SGHTS and CDR2 is YDEGEE. The CDR3 sequence: CASTRDSDLEETQYF. CDR3 DNA sequence: TGTGCCAGCACCCGGGACAGCGATCTGGAAGAGACCCAGTACTTC.

This clone was observed once. The chain employs TRBV6-4 and TRBJ2-1; 13 positions agree with TRBD2. The germline V gene has CDR1 MRHNA and CDR2 SNTAGT. The CDR3 has 15 residues. Germline trimming cut 4 bases from V and 3 bases from J; bases unmatched to any gene: 0. The DNA of the CDR3 is TGTGCCAGCAGTGGGACTAGCGGGGGCTACAATGAGCAGTTCTTC. As protein: CASSGTSGGYNEQFF.

V and J are TRBV9 and TRBJ1-4; D not certain. V lost 4 bases, J lost 5 bases, and 15 bases lay in between. The CDR3 contains 15 residues. Germline V gene sequence: CDR1 SGDLS, CDR2 YYNGEE. The CDR3 spells CASSTRRGPNEKLFF. CDR3 DNA: TGTGCCAGCAGCACCAGACGCGGCCCAAATGAAAAACTGTTTTTT.

The chain joins TRBV5-6 to TRBJ1-4; tentatively, D is TRBD1 (5 bases). The CDR3 covers 14 residues. Germline V gene lookup returns CDR1 SGHDT and CDR2 YYEEEE. The V gene lost 1 base and the J gene lost 8 bases, with 12 bases spanning the gap. The CDR3 nucleotides are TGTGCCAGCAGCTTGTATGGTCAGGGAGAAAAACTGTTTTTT. This encodes CASSLYGQGEKLFF.

The genes are TRBV28 and TRBJ2-7, with 7 bases aligning to TRBD1. This CDR3 is built from 13 residues. Germline V gene lookup returns CDR1 MDHEN and CDR2 SYDVKM. The V and J ends lost 2 bases and 6 bases, in that order; junction bases with no gene match: 4. The CDR3 protein is CASSLRDRGEQYF. In DNA, the CDR3 is TGTGCCAGCAGTTTACGGGACAGAGGCGAGCAGTACTTC.

This clone showed up just a few times. The chain links TRBV6-1 to TRBJ2-2, with D maybe TRBD1 (5 bases). Germline CDR1 is MNHNS and CDR2 is SASEGT. The V end was cut by 8 bases, the J end by 5 bases, with 18 bases between. This CDR3 spans 15 amino acids. The CDR3 spells CASGRVGVGTGELFF. CDR3 sequence (DNA): TGTGCCAGCGGTCGTGTAGGGGTAGGAACCGGGGAGCTGTTTTTT.

The table lists this clone with a count of one. CDR3 region: CASSLGLAGPDTQYF. CDR3 coding DNA: TGCGCCAGCAGCTTGGGACTAGCGGGGCCCGATACGCAGTATTTT. The chain links TRBV5-1 to TRBJ2-3; TRBD2 agrees at 11 bases. Germline loops: CDR1 SGHRS, CDR2 YFSETQ. V dropped 0 bases and J dropped 6; count of bases not matched to a gene: 3. The CDR3 is made up of 15 amino acids.

The chain recombines TRBV5-6 with TRBJ2-3; TRBD2 matches at 7 bases. With V trimmed by 2 bases and J by 5 bases, 14 bases remained unmatched. In germline, CDR1 is SGHDT, CDR2 YYEEEE. The CDR3 loop spans 17 amino acids. CDR3 region: CASSFLQSWGGIDTQYF. DNA for the CDR3: TGTGCCAGCAGCTTCCTGCAGAGCTGGGGGGGGATAGATACGCAGTATTTT.

This chain joins TRBV18 and TRBJ2-7; 8 positions match TRBD2. CDR3 length: 14 amino acids. The V gene end was trimmed by 2 bases and the J gene end by 5 bases; junction bases not matched to a gene: 5. Germline V lookup: CDR1 KGHSH, CDR2 LQKENI. DNA for the CDR3: TGTGCCAGCTCACCAGGCGGGGGGCTGGACGAGCAGTACTTC. It specifies CASSPGGGLDEQYF.

This clone was counted a single time. V and J are TRBV7-5 and TRBJ2-7; the table's D call TRBD2 went unverified against the DNA. TRBV7-5 counts as a pseudogene. This CDR3 has 15 amino acids. DNA of the CDR3: TGTGTCAGAAGCACCGTCGCCGGGGGGTGCTACGAGCAGTACTTC. Protein: CVRSTVAGGCYEQYF.

The V gene is TRBV15, the J gene TRBJ1-2, with 9 bases aligning to TRBD1. This CDR3 is 13 amino acids long. The V segment lost 5 bases and the J segment 2 bases; nucleotides outside the gene matches: 0. Germline CDR1 and CDR2: LNHNV and YYDKDF (reference sequence). In DNA form, the CDR3 reads TGTGCCACCAGCGGGACAGGGAACTATGGCTACACCTTC. It codes for CATSGTGNYGYTF.

The sample holds one count of this clone. This chain uses TRBV11-2 with TRBJ2-1; D perhaps matches TRBD2 (6 bases). V lost 0 bases and J lost 2, with 14 bases in between. Per germline, CDR1 SGHAT and CDR2 FQNNGV. The CDR3 totals 17 residues. Here the CDR3 reads CASSLDRRGVAYNEQFF. The CDR3 DNA reads TGTGCCAGCAGCTTAGATCGGCGGGGAGTCGCCTACAATGAGCAGTTCTTC.

This clone was seen a few times. The chain employs TRBV2 and TRBJ1-5; D call uncertain. The germline V and J ends were trimmed by 7 bases and 7 bases, with 14 bases remaining between them. Germline V gene lookup returns CDR1 SNHLY and CDR2 FYNNEI. The CDR3 has 13 residues. CDR3 DNA: TGTGCCAGCATGGTCCAGGCTCGGCAGCCCCAGCATTTT. Its translation: CASMVQARQPQHF. Full variable domain (rest looked up from reference TRBV2 and TRBJ1-5): EPEVTQTPSHQVTQMGQEVILRCVPISNHLYFYWYRQILGQKVEFLVSFYNNEISEKSEIFDDQFSVERPDGSNFTLKIRSTKLEDSAMYFCASMVQARQPQHFGDGTRLSIL.

V usage is TRBV6-4 and J usage is TRBJ1-6; unclear D gene. V was trimmed by 3 bases and J by 9 bases, leaving 12 bases between them. The CDR3 has 14 amino acids. Germline V CDR1 and CDR2: MRHNA, SNTAGT. The chain's CDR3 is CASSEGGYGSPLHF. In nucleotides, the CDR3 is TGTGCCAGCAGTGAAGGCGGGTATGGTTCACCCCTCCACTTT.